These T cell receptor beta chains were read from a single sample in a study of CXCR3-negative and CXCR3-positive naive CD8 T cells. Reprocessing the 5' RACE reads, TCRdb reports a single entry for every CDR3 protein and omits DNA. The repertoire shows 46,000 or so distinct CDR3 sequences; the top ten hold about 2.3%. Sequenced input: naive CXCR3- CD8+ T cells from blood. Every receptor here comes from a human donor in good health. Some clones in this sample may be carry-over from other donors' samples. The CDR3 runs from the conserved cysteine through the conserved F or W. Rows may omit the clone size; those that give it use once, few, many or a size class.

NA	TRBV4-3	TRBJ1-5	CASSQDVSGSNQPQHF
medium-sized	TRBV6-5	TRBJ2-7	CASSYSRGEGEQYF
NA	TRBV7-9	TRBJ1-4	CASSLPEQGKDEKLFF
NA	TRBV6-5	TRBJ1-2	CASSPGPSDGYTF
NA	TRBV5-1	TRBJ2-7	CASGRDLSSYEQYF
NA	TRBV28	TRBJ2-3	CASSSWQNTDTQYF
NA	TRBV20-1	TRBJ2-7	CSAKTSGTYEQYF
NA	TRBV4-1	TRBJ1-1	CASSGGSAEAFF
NA	TRBV28	TRBJ1-5	CASSLRGAGNQPQHF
NA	TRBV29-1	TRBJ2-3	CSVQPGHYTDTQYF
NA	TRBV11-2	TRBJ2-1	CASSLGLGQGNEQFF
NA	TRBV28	TRBJ2-7	CASSLAGTHEQYF
NA	TRBV7-9	TRBJ1-2	CASSSTDSASYYGYTF
NA	TRBV13	TRBJ2-5	CASSHRTTQETQYF
NA	TRBV5-5	TRBJ2-7	CASSFPAGGFYEQYF
NA	TRBV29-1	TRBJ1-5	CSAGDLDNQPQHF
NA	TRBV6-2/TRBV6-3	TRBJ2-1	CASSSRGQGVWDNEQFF
NA	TRBV12-3/TRBV12-4	TRBJ2-3	CASSSGGPEGTDTQYF
NA	TRBV2	TRBJ2-2	CASSERDSSLTGELFF
NA	TRBV6-5	TRBJ2-2	CASSYQRTGELFF
NA	TRBV12-3/TRBV12-4	TRBJ1-1	CATPPSGQMNTEAFF
NA	TRBV13	TRBJ2-5	CASSPRSRTFQETQYF
medium-sized	TRBV14	TRBJ1-2	CASSQSYGYTF
NA	TRBV25-1	TRBJ2-6	CASSGFRVYSGANVLTF
NA	TRBV5-1	TRBJ1-2	CASSLEGGDFFGYTF
NA	TRBV29-1	TRBJ1-2	CSVEDSSPVVGYTF
NA	TRBV28	TRBJ2-7	CASSRYPSRARLYEQYF
NA	TRBV6-2/TRBV6-3	TRBJ2-1	CASSRQGSNEQFF
NA	TRBV7-9	TRBJ1-2	CASSPTTGRGGYTF
NA	TRBV28	TRBJ2-3	CASSLGDRITDTQYF
NA	TRBV5-1	TRBJ2-3	CASSLGLAGEDTQYF
NA	TRBV11-2	TRBJ2-7	CASSWAGEYYEQYF
NA	TRBV28	TRBJ2-5	CASSLALAAQTQYF
NA	TRBV5-1	TRBJ2-1	CASSLALDGEQFF
NA	TRBV7-3	TRBJ2-7	CASRGAAAYEQYF
NA	TRBV12-3/TRBV12-4	TRBJ2-7	CASSPGRIYEQYF
medium-sized	TRBV30	TRBJ2-1	CAWTLELGQFF